Listed here are 12 T cell receptor beta chains from one sample, sequenced in a study of technical replicates of blood from a handful of donors. Some clones are missing from TCRdb's copy, which holds only in-frame ones; the method was immunoSEQ multiplex PCR. The sample has approximately 94,000 clones; about 96% are singletons. Sequencing was performed on T cells isolated from PBMCs. Receptor source: a human donor in good health.

The chain combines TRBV30 with TRBJ1-6; D is unclear. Germline V gene lookup returns CDR1 GTSNPN and CDR2 SVGIG (reference sequence). CDR3 length: 15 residues. V lost 1 base, J lost 0 bases, and 7 bases lay in between. Written as DNA, the CDR3 is TGTGCCTGGAGTGGAGTGAACTCCTATAATTCACCCCTCCACTTT. This sequence encodes CAWSGVNSYNSPLHF.

The chain recombines TRBV19 with TRBJ2-3; tentative D call: TRBD2 (5 bases). CDR3 length equals 16 residues. Trimming took 1 base from V and 0 from J, leaving 11 bases between them. Germline CDR1 LNHDA, CDR2 SQIVND (reference sequence). CDR3 bases: TGTGCCAGTAGTATAGGGGAGTCCACTAGCACAGATACGCAGTATTTT. Its translation is CASSIGESTSTDTQYF.

This rearrangement joins TRBV29-1 to TRBJ2-5, with 9 bases that match TRBD1. This CDR3 has 17 amino acids. The germline V gene has CDR1 SQVTM and CDR2 ANQGSEA. The ends lost 7 bases at V and 1 base at J; junction bases unmatched: 16. CDR3 sequence: CSDLRQGVGFGQETQYF. For the CDR3, the DNA is TGCAGCGACTTACGACAGGGGGTAGGATTTGGCCAAGAGACCCAGTACTTC.

The genes are TRBV9 and TRBJ2-2; no definite D call. Germline assignment: CDR1 SGDLS and CDR2 YYNGEE. The CDR3 contains 12 residues. Trimming cost V 1 base and J 5 bases, with 3 bases left between them. The CDR3 spells CASSVTTGELFF. CDR3 sequence (DNA): TGTGCCAGCAGCGTAACAACCGGGGAGCTGTTTTTT.

The rearrangement links TRBV29-1 to TRBJ1-5, with TRBD1 identical over 8 bases. This CDR3 comprises 14 residues. The junction had 4 bases not matched to a gene; V was cut back by 6 bases and J by 0 bases. CDR1 SQVTM and CDR2 ANQGSEA come from the germline V gene. The chain's CDR3 is CSVGTGYSNQPQHF. DNA for the CDR3: TGCAGCGTCGGGACAGGATATAGCAATCAGCCCCAGCATTTT.

The chain joins TRBV9 to TRBJ1-3; 7 bases agree with TRBD1. This CDR3 spans 16 amino acids. V dropped 0 bases and J dropped 2; count of bases not matched to a gene: 5. The germline gives CDR1 SGDLS, CDR2 YYNGEE. For the CDR3, the DNA is TGTGCCAGCAGCGTAGCTGGGGACAGCCCTGGAAACACCATATATTTT. Translation gives CASSVAGDSPGNTIYF.

CDR3: CASSLAPGQVYEQYF. The CDR3, as DNA: TGTGCCAGCAGCTTAGCCCCCGGACAGGTCTACGAGCAGTACTTC. J is TRBJ2-7 and V is TRBV7-6, with 7 bases fitting TRBD1. This CDR3 is 15 amino acids long. Germline trimming cut 0 bases from V and 3 bases from J; bases unmatched to any gene: 5. CDR1 is SGHVS, CDR2 FNYEAQ, per germline.

The CDR3 bases are TGTGCCAGCAGCCAATCCGGGACAGCGAAACAAGAGACCCAGTACTTC. Translated: CASSQSGTAKQETQYF. This chain joins TRBV11-3 and TRBJ2-5, with 7 bases identical to TRBD1. The V segment lost 5 bases and the J segment 2 bases; nucleotides outside the gene matches: 11. The CDR3 spans 16 residues. Germline-derived CDR1 and CDR2 are SGHNT and YENEEA.

The chain employs TRBV13 and TRBJ2-1; D possibly corresponds to TRBD1 (5 bases). The CDR3 has 14 residues. Germline-derived CDR1 and CDR2 are PRHDT and FYEKMQ (reference sequence). The V end was cut by 4 bases, the J end by 5 bases, with 12 bases between. The CDR3 loop is CASSWVGVDNEQFF. CDR3 DNA: TGTGCCAGCAGCTGGGTAGGGGTGGACAATGAGCAGTTCTTC.

The V and J genes are TRBV5-1 and TRBJ2-6; D is uncertain. The CDR3 loop spans 15 amino acids. The V and J ends lost 1 base and 1 base respectively, with 6 bases between them. Per germline, CDR1 SGHRS and CDR2 YFSETQ. Here the CDR3 reads CASSLRVSGANVLTF. The CDR3 DNA reads TGCGCCAGCAGCTTGCGGGTATCTGGGGCCAACGTCCTGACTTTC.

This clone was picked up one time. The chain has TRBV10-1 and TRBJ2-7, with D maybe TRBD1 (6 bases). Deletions cut 6 bases from V and 13 bases from J, with 10 bases between. Germline V gives CDR1 WNHNN, CDR2 SYGVQD (reference sequence). The CDR3 consists of 9 residues. The CDR3 DNA follows: TGCGCCAGCAGGACAGGTGGATACTTC. This translates into CASRTGGYF.

V is TRBV6-5 and J is TRBJ2-1; D is possibly TRBD1 (5 bases). The CDR3 length is 15 residues. Germline values: CDR1 MNHEY, CDR2 SVGAGI. Trimming took off 5 bases at V and 1 base at J, with 12 bases between the two ends. CDR3 in DNA: TGTGCCAGCAGTCGGGCCCCAGGGTCCTACAATGAGCAGTTCTTC. Amino acids: CASSRAPGSYNEQFF.